The 30 T cell receptor beta chains reported below all come from one sample, sequenced in a study of CD8+CD57+ T cells in acquired aplastic anemia (dated by TCRdb to between 2017 and 2018). The instrument was an Illumina HiSeq 2000. Genomic DNA was used as template for profiling of TCR beta VDJ combinations and CDR3 sequences. TCRdb redid the processing of the public reads, applying fastp at Q25 and MiXCR, and retained in-frame beta chains. Under each unique CDR3 protein, matching rows form one entry showing the most common genes and DNA. Counted in this sample were 200,000 to 250,000 distinct CDR3 sequences; 30% to 40% of them appeared once. In total, the top ten clones hold 0.9% to 1.2% of the sample. Sequenced input: sorted CD4+, CD8+, or CD8+CD57+ T cells (not recorded which) from PBMCs. The receptors come from a human donor in good health, serving as a control.

With respect to this clonotype: It may be a read error: a sequence one base away is much more abundant. J is TRBJ1-2 and V is TRBV7-2, with 7 bases matching TRBD1. CDR3 length: 13 amino acids. V shed 4 bases and J 5 bases; nucleotides not matched to a gene: 4. Germline CDR1 and CDR2: SGHTA and FQGNSA. The CDR3 DNA follows: TGTGCCAGCAGCTCCGGGACAGCTTATGGCTACACCTTC. Translating it yields CASSSGTAYGYTF.

The chain couples TRBV15 to TRBJ1-6; 7 bases line up with TRBD1. The germline V gene encodes CDR1 LNHNV and CDR2 YYDKDF (reference sequence). V shed 1 base, J shed 4 bases, and the junction held 4 bases outside the gene matches. The CDR3 totals 16 residues. The DNA for the CDR3 is TGTGCCACCAGCAGAGTTCCGGGACAGTATAATTCACCCCTCCACTTT. This encodes CATSRVPGQYNSPLHF.

With regard to this clonotype: Since a much larger clone is just one base distant, this may be a read error. CDR3 sequence (DNA): TGTGCCAGTAGTGACCCGGGACACCCGAGCTCCTACGAGCAGTACTTC. This codes for CASSDPGHPSSYEQYF. This rearrangement joins TRBV19 to TRBJ2-7, with D maybe TRBD1 (6 bases). Germline CDR1 reads LNHDA; CDR2 reads SQIVND (reference sequence). The V end was cut by 5 bases, the J end by 0 bases, with 17 bases between. The CDR3 consists of 16 residues.

In regard to this clonotype: At one end, the junction sequence differs from germline, possibly due to a read error. The chain carries TRBV7-2 and TRBJ1-3; 8 positions match TRBD1. The length of the CDR3 is 11 residues. The germline gives CDR1 SGHTA, CDR2 FQGNSA. CDR3 loop: CASSPDRVTHF. The CDR3 nucleotides are TGTGCCAGCAGCCCGGACAGGGTTACCCATTTT.

This clonotype was counted between two and nine times. The conserved closing phenylalanine or tryptophan is absent in this CDR3, likely reflecting a read error. V and J are TRBV7-2 and TRBJ2-3; D remains unclear. Between the trimmed V and J ends, which lost 4 bases and 6 bases, there was a span of 11 bases. Germline lookup yields CDR1 SGHTA and CDR2 FQGNSA. The CDR3 is 13 residues long. The CDR3 loop is CASSSDRSDTQYL. The DNA of the CDR3 is TGTGCCAGCAGCTCGGATAGGTCCGATACGCAGTATCTT.

This clonotype came up many times. V is TRBV5-8 and J is TRBJ1-2; D gene unclear. V was clipped by 2 bases and J by 7 bases, with 6 bases between them. The CDR3 runs 11 residues. CDR1 and CDR2 (germline): SGHTS, YDEGEE. The CDR3 sequence is CASSLTAGYTF. The CDR3, as DNA: TGTGCCAGCAGCTTAACGGCTGGCTACACCTTC.

The sample holds many counts of this clonotype. This chain joins TRBV5-4 and TRBJ2-3, with D perhaps matching TRBD1 (6 bases). Trimming removed 3 bases at V and 5 bases at J, with 10 bases between. CDR1 SGHNT and CDR2 YYREEE come from the germline V gene (reference sequence). This CDR3 has 13 amino acids. CDR3 nucleotide sequence: TGTGCCAGCAGCTACAGGGTCGGAGATACGCAGTATTTT. Protein sequence: CASSYRVGDTQYF.

This clonotype was detected many times. This rearrangement joins TRBV19 to TRBJ2-7; 9 bases line up with TRBD2. The CDR3 has 16 amino acids. V lost 4 bases to trimming and J lost 2 bases; unmatched junction nucleotides: 9. Germline loops: CDR1 LNHDA, CDR2 SQIVND (reference sequence). In nucleotides, the CDR3 is TGTGCCAGTAGTAGTCGACTAGCGGATCCCCCCTACGAGCAGTACTTC. It specifies CASSSRLADPPYEQYF.

This clonotype was recorded at least ten times. The chain couples TRBV2 to TRBJ1-1; TRBD1 aligns across 8 bases. Germline V gene sequence: CDR1 SNHLY, CDR2 FYNNEI. This CDR3 has 15 residues. V trimming: 4 bases; J trimming: 3 bases; junction bases outside the gene matches: 7. The CDR3 DNA reads TGTGCCAGCAGTGGGCAGGGGGCGGAGTACACTGAAGCTTTCTTT. Its translation: CASSGQGAEYTEAFF. The whole variable domain, remainder taken from reference TRBV2 and TRBJ1-1, is EPEVTQTPSHQVTQMGQEVILRCVPISNHLYFYWYRQILGQKVEFLVSFYNNEISEKSEIFDDQFSVERPDGSNFTLKIRSTKLEDSAMYFCASSGQGAEYTEAFFGQGTRLTVV.

This clonotype has only a few counts. CDR3 region: CASSPGGEETQYF. The CDR3, as DNA: TGCGCCAGCAGCCCCGGGGGGGAAGAGACCCAGTACTTC. This chain joins TRBV5-1 and TRBJ2-5; 8 nucleotides match TRBD2. This CDR3 is built from 13 residues. J gave up 3 bases and V 4 bases, and 2 bases lay outside the gene matches. CDR1 and CDR2 from the germline V gene are SGHRS and YFSETQ.

The V gene is TRBV12-3 or TRBV12-4, the J gene TRBJ1-6; TRBD1 matches 8 bases. Trimming cost V 8 bases and J 6 bases; bases outside gene matches: 6. The length of the CDR3 is 14 residues. CDR3 in DNA: TGTGCCAGCTTGAATGGACAGGGTAATTCACCCCTCCACTTT. Translated, it gives CASLNGQGNSPLHF.

To note about this clonotype: This may arise from a read error, as a much more abundant clone is one base away. The J gene is TRBJ1-1, the V gene TRBV12-3 or TRBV12-4, with D uncertain. With 6 bases removed from V and 4 bases from J, the gap between germline ends came to 12 bases. The CDR3 has 13 amino acids. The CDR3 loop is CASSPISGTEAFF. The CDR3 DNA follows: TGTGCCAGCAGCCCTATCTCGGGCACTGAAGCTTTCTTT.

The chain employs TRBV5-1 and TRBJ2-5; D may be TRBD2 (5 bases). V gave up 0 bases and J gave up 2 bases, with 14 bases separating them. This CDR3 has 16 residues. CDR1 and CDR2 (germline): SGHRS, YFSETQ. CDR3 region: CASSLAFVGLQETQYF. In DNA form, the CDR3 reads TGCGCCAGCAGCTTGGCCTTTGTAGGACTGCAAGAGACCCAGTACTTC.

This clonotype has ten or more counts. V is TRBV14 and J is TRBJ1-2; D remains unclear. V was clipped by 1 base and J by 0 bases, with 9 bases between them. The V gene's germline CDR1 is SGHDN and CDR2 FVKESK. The CDR3 totals 15 residues. The CDR3 spells CASSQVAGTNYGYTF. The DNA for the CDR3 is TGTGCCAGCAGCCAAGTGGCAGGCACTAACTATGGCTACACCTTC.

This clonotype has only a few counts. At one boundary the junction diverges from the germline segment, which might be a read error. J is TRBJ2-4 and V is TRBV13, with 15 nucleotides matching TRBD2. CDR3 length: 18 residues. CDR1 is PRHDT, CDR2 FYEKMQ, per germline (reference sequence). CDR3 DNA: TGTGGCAGCAGCCTGAGGGGACTAGCGGGGGGAGTAAGAAACATTCAGTACTTC. Its protein is CGSSLRGLAGGVRNIQYF.

The rearrangement joins TRBV10-1 to TRBJ2-5; 7 bases map to TRBD1. V shed 3 bases and J 0 bases; nucleotides not matched to a gene: 13. Germline CDR1 is WNHNN and CDR2 is SYGVQD (reference sequence). The CDR3 is made up of 18 amino acids. Here the CDR3 reads CASSESVVGGPNQETQYF. CDR3 coding DNA: TGCGCCAGCAGTGAAAGCGTTGTAGGGGGCCCAAACCAAGAGACCCAGTACTTC.

The genes are TRBV2 and TRBJ2-1; TRBD1 matches 7 bases. CDR3 size: 13 residues. V shed 6 bases and J 4 bases; nucleotides not matched to a gene: 3. Germline V CDR1 and CDR2: SNHLY, FYNNEI. The CDR3 here is CASRSGQYNEQFF. The CDR3 nucleotides are TGTGCCAGCAGATCGGGACAGTACAATGAGCAGTTCTTC.

The sample holds a few counts of this clonotype. A junction boundary mismatches the germline segment, possibly from a read error. CDR3: CATQGYGNTIYF. In DNA form, the CDR3 reads TGCGCCACCCAGGGGTATGGAAACACCATATATTTT. The genes are TRBV19 and TRBJ1-3, with D possibly TRBD1 on 6 matching bases. The CDR3 extends over 12 amino acids. The germline V gene encodes CDR1 LNHDA and CDR2 SQIVND (reference sequence). Drawing the rest from reference TRBV19 and TRBJ1-3, the complete variable domain is DGGITQSPKYLFRKEGQNVTLSCEQNLNHDAMYWYRQDPGQGLRLIYYSQIVNDFQKGDIAEGYSVSREKKESFPLTVTSAQKNPTAFYLCATQGYGNTIYFGEGSWLTVV.

This clonotype was counted at least ten times. This chain links TRBV10-1 with TRBJ2-4, with D hard to call. In germline, CDR1 is WNHNN, CDR2 SYGVQD (reference sequence). The CDR3 loop spans 15 amino acids. Trimming took off 0 bases at V and 8 bases at J, with 14 bases between the two ends. The CDR3 sequence: CASSESGLPGDIQYF. The DNA for the CDR3 is TGCGCCAGCAGTGAGTCGGGCCTACCTGGGGACATTCAGTACTTC.

This clonotype was counted ten times or more. J is TRBJ2-3 and V is TRBV20-1; D perhaps matches TRBD1 (6 bases). Germline lookup yields CDR1 DFQATT and CDR2 SNEGSKA (reference sequence). CDR3 length equals 14 residues. Deletions cut 2 bases from V and 2 bases from J, with 11 bases between. CDR3 DNA sequence: TGCAGTGCTAGACGGGGACATTCCACAGATACGCAGTATTTT. This sequence encodes CSARRGHSTDTQYF.

Points on this clonotype: This could be a read error, since a much larger clone is one nucleotide away. The chain is built from TRBV19 and TRBJ2-1, with D perhaps matching TRBD2 (5 bases). The germline V gene has CDR1 LNHDA and CDR2 SQIVND (reference sequence). Trimming removed 4 bases at V and 15 bases at J, with 16 bases between. The CDR3 is 12 residues long. The CDR3 DNA reads as TGTGCCAGTAGTACTCTACTAGGAGATTCGTTCTTC. Translation gives CASSTLLGDSFF.

This clonotype was recorded many times. The chain is built from TRBV20-1 and TRBJ2-1; D remains unclear. Per germline, CDR1 DFQATT and CDR2 SNEGSKA (reference sequence). The V gene lost 3 bases and the J gene lost 0 bases, with 12 bases spanning the gap. CDR3 size: 15 residues. The CDR3 coding sequence is TGCAGTGCTAGCAAGATCGGTAGCTCCTACAATGAGCAGTTCTTC. Its protein product is CSASKIGSSYNEQFF.

The sample holds a few counts of this clonotype. CDR3 coding DNA: TGTGCCAGCTCACCATCCGACAGCGGTAACGAGCAGTACTTC. Amino acid sequence: CASSPSDSGNEQYF. This chain uses TRBV18 with TRBJ2-7; the D gene could be TRBD1 or TRBD2 (5 bases each). The CDR3 sequence is 14 residues long. Between the trimmed V and J ends, which lost 2 bases and 5 bases, there was a span of 13 bases. CDR1 is KGHSH and CDR2 is LQKENI in the germline V gene.

The chain couples TRBV18 to TRBJ1-1, with 7 nucleotides matching TRBD1. CDR1 and CDR2 from the germline V gene are KGHSH and LQKENI. With 3 bases clipped from V and 5 bases from J, the junction kept 3 bases outside the gene matches. This CDR3 region has 13 residues. CDR3 DNA sequence: TGTGCCAGCTCACCCGGACAGGAGACTGAAGCTTTCTTT. This translates into CASSPGQETEAFF.

The sample holds many counts of this clonotype. The chain joins TRBV4-1 to TRBJ2-7; weak D call: TRBD2 (6 bases). The CDR3 has 16 amino acids. The V gene lost 3 bases and the J gene lost 2 bases, with 17 bases spanning the gap. The germline CDR1 and CDR2 sequences are MGHRA and YSYEKL. CDR3: CASSQTLAGSTYEQYF. CDR3 coding DNA: TGCGCCAGCAGCCAGACGCTGGCGGGGTCAACCTACGAGCAGTACTTC.

This clonotype was seen only a few times. This chain uses TRBV4-3 with TRBJ2-3, with D perhaps TRBD1 or TRBD2 (5 bases each). The length of the CDR3 is 15 residues. V lost 1 base to trimming and J lost 6 bases, with 14 bases between them. The V gene's germline CDR1 is LGHNA and CDR2 YSLEER. Written as DNA, the CDR3 is TGCGCCAGCAGCCAAGGTATTGCGTGGGGGGATACGCAGTATTTT. Its protein product is CASSQGIAWGDTQYF.

This clonotype was picked up a small number of times. The chain employs TRBV4-1 and TRBJ2-2; perhaps D is TRBD1 or TRBD2 (5 bases each). The CDR3 sequence is 17 residues long. The V and J ends lost 1 base and 0 bases respectively, with 12 bases between them. Germline lookup yields CDR1 MGHRA and CDR2 YSYEKL. The CDR3 nucleotides are TGCGCCAGCAGCCAAGGTAACGGGGCCACGAACACCGGGGAGCTGTTTTTT. It encodes CASSQGNGATNTGELFF.

This clonotype was observed a handful of times. The chain recombines TRBV6-1 with TRBJ2-3; 12 bases align to TRBD2. CDR1 MNHNS and CDR2 SASEGT come from the germline V gene. The length of the CDR3 is 13 residues. V lost 8 bases to trimming and J lost 8 bases; unmatched junction nucleotides: 5. The CDR3 sequence is CASHGLAGRTQYF. CDR3 DNA sequence: TGTGCCAGCCATGGACTAGCGGGGCGTACGCAGTATTTT.

This clonotype was counted at least ten times. The chain recombines TRBV10-3 with TRBJ1-4; 9 bases are shared with TRBD1. V was clipped by 6 bases and J by 8 bases; unmatched bases: 7. The germline gives CDR1 ENHRY, CDR2 SYGVKD. This CDR3 contains 14 residues. The CDR3: CAIRGTGQGEKLFF. The CDR3 nucleotides read TGTGCCATCAGGGGCACGGGACAGGGAGAAAAACTGTTTTTT.

V is TRBV7-3 and J is TRBJ2-7, with D perhaps TRBD1 (5 bases). The CDR3 sequence is 13 residues long. The germline V and J ends were trimmed by 5 bases and 3 bases, with 11 bases remaining between them. Germline CDR1 and CDR2: SGHTA and FQGTGA. CDR3 amino acids: CASSMDNFYEQYF. The CDR3 nucleotides read TGTGCCAGCAGCATGGACAATTTCTACGAGCAGTACTTC.